This T cell receptor (beta chain) is from a study of blood T cell repertoires in COVID-19. About the research overall: Collection of acute and convalescent COVID-19 samples took place in the United States, Italy and Spain.

Produced via immunoSEQ multiplex PCR; TCRdb's table is partial and in-frame only. The sample gives 260,000 or so clones, 85% to 90% of which show up once; about 14% is in the top ten. Researchers sorted participants into cohorts using their self-reported clinical history. The receptor comes from a man aged 18 to 30 who had recovered from COVID-19. The sample consisted of PBMCs or T cells enriched from blood (not recorded which).

The CDR3 DNA is TGTGCCAGCAGCCCGCGAGCGAACACCGGGGAGCTGTTTTTT. This gives the protein CASSPRANTGELFF. This chain links TRBV7-2 with TRBJ2-2; no definite D call. This CDR3 has 14 amino acids. Germline V gives CDR1 SGHTA, CDR2 FQGNSA. The V end lost 5 bases, the J end lost 0 bases, and 7 bases lay between the germline ends.